These 21 T cell receptor beta chains originate from one sample sequenced in a study of OX40 agonist ivuxolimab in advanced cancers. Some clones are missing from TCRdb's copy, which holds only in-frame ones; the method was immunoSEQ multiplex PCR. The sample shows 45,000 to 70,000 clones, 83% of them seen only once. The input for sequencing was CD4+ or CD8+ T cells sorted from blood, taken in a trial of the OX40 agonist ivuxolimab. Source of these receptors: an adult with an advanced solid tumor such as melanoma, head and neck, liver or kidney cancer.

The chain has TRBV11-2 and TRBJ2-5, with 10 bases lining up with TRBD2. In germline, CDR1 is SGHAT, CDR2 FQNNGV. The CDR3 totals 17 residues. Trimming removed 5 bases from V and 6 bases from J; junction bases left unmatched: 15. The CDR3 spells CASSPPSGSDFAKTQYF. The CDR3 DNA reads TGTGCCAGCAGCCCTCCTAGCGGGAGTGATTTCGCGAAGACCCAGTACTTC.

This chain links TRBV5-1 with TRBJ2-5, with no clear D. In germline, CDR1 is SGHRS, CDR2 YFSETQ. The CDR3 length is 11 residues. V dropped 4 bases and J dropped 3 bases, with 4 bases sitting between them. The CDR3 loop is CASSIEETQYF. The CDR3 DNA follows: TGCGCCAGCAGCATCGAAGAGACCCAGTACTTC.

The chain couples TRBV5-5 to TRBJ2-5; D is unclear. The CDR3 has 16 amino acids. The V end was cut by 0 bases, the J end by 2 bases, with 14 bases between. CDR1 is SGHKS, CDR2 YYEKEE, per germline (reference sequence). This CDR3 is CASSLDPSALQETQYF. For the CDR3, the DNA is TGTGCCAGCAGCTTGGACCCAAGCGCACTTCAAGAGACCCAGTACTTC.

This sequence joins TRBV18 and TRBJ1-5; TRBD1 is a possible D gene (6 bases). The CDR3 loop spans 18 amino acids. Trimming cost V 2 bases and J 0 bases, with 17 bases left between them. Germline V CDR1 and CDR2: KGHSH, LQKENI. CDR3 region: CASSPRTDDTLSNQPQHF. CDR3 DNA: TGTGCCAGCTCACCAAGGACAGATGATACGCTTAGCAATCAGCCCCAGCATTTT.

The V call is TRBV6-5, the J call TRBJ1-6, with TRBD1 matching 8 bases. Germline V CDR1 and CDR2: MNHEY, SVGAGI. Trimming at V came to 5 bases and at J to 9 bases, leaving 3 bases not matched to a gene. The CDR3 runs to 13 residues. CDR3 loop: CASSEDRVSPLHF. The CDR3 nucleotides are TGTGCCAGCAGTGAGGACAGGGTTTCACCCCTCCACTTT.

The genes are TRBV5-1 and TRBJ1-1; D remains unclear. The CDR3 runs to 17 residues. Germline V gene lookup returns CDR1 SGHRS and CDR2 YFSETQ. Trimming cost V 0 bases and J 3 bases, with 18 bases left between them. CDR3 sequence reads: CASSLGTRRLGDTEAFF. As DNA, the CDR3 is TGCGCCAGCAGCTTGGGGACCCGGCGACTTGGGGACACTGAAGCTTTCTTT. Looking up the rest from reference TRBV5-1 and TRBJ1-1 gives the full variable domain: KAGVTQTPRYLIKTRGQQVTLSCSPISGHRSVSWYQQTPGQGLQFLFEYFSETQRNKGNFPGRFSGRQFSNSRSEMNVSTLELGDSALYLCASSLGTRRLGDTEAFFGQGTRLTVV.

The V gene is TRBV30, the J gene TRBJ1-1; D is undetermined. The V gene lost 3 bases and the J gene lost 1 base, with 9 bases spanning the gap. CDR1 is GTSNPN and CDR2 is SVGIG in the germline V gene (reference sequence). The CDR3 sequence is 13 residues long. In nucleotides, the CDR3 is TGTGCCTGGAGCGCACATCCGAACACTGAAGCTTTCTTT. This gives the protein CAWSAHPNTEAFF.

The chain employs TRBV18 and TRBJ1-2; the D is unclear. CDR3 length equals 14 residues. Germline values: CDR1 KGHSH, CDR2 LQKENI. With 3 bases removed from V and 2 bases from J, the gap between germline ends came to 10 bases. CDR3 sequence reads: CASSPGAENYGYTF. CDR3 nucleotides: TGTGCCAGCTCACCGGGCGCTGAGAACTATGGCTACACCTTC. Looking up the rest from reference TRBV18 and TRBJ1-2 gives the full variable domain: NAGVMQNPRHLVRRRGQEARLRCSPMKGHSHVYWYRQLPEEGLKFMVYLQKENIIDESGMPKERFSAEFPKEGPSILRIQQVVRGDSAAYFCASSPGAENYGYTFGSGTRLTVV.

The chain has TRBV9 and TRBJ1-2; D not certain. Germline V gene sequence: CDR1 SGDLS, CDR2 YYNGEE. The CDR3 runs to 15 residues. Trimming removed 0 bases from V and 4 bases from J, with 13 bases in between. The CDR3 here is CASSVGSNMVYGYTF. The CDR3, as DNA: TGTGCCAGCAGCGTAGGGAGTAATATGGTCTATGGCTACACCTTC.

V is TRBV29-1 and J is TRBJ2-1; tentatively, D is TRBD1 (5 bases). The CDR3 has 14 amino acids. CDR1 is SQVTM, CDR2 ANQGSEA, per germline. Trimming took 1 base from V and 6 from J, leaving 13 bases between them. CDR3 DNA: TGCAGCGTTGAAGTTTTCACAGGAATCAATGAGCAGTTCTTC. Its translation is CSVEVFTGINEQFF.

V is TRBV15 and J is TRBJ2-5; 10 nucleotides match TRBD1. J was trimmed by 5 bases and V by 0 bases; bases with no gene match: 3. Germline V gene data show CDR1 as LNHNV and CDR2 as YYDKDF (reference sequence). There are 15 residues in the CDR3. Written as DNA, the CDR3 is TGTGCCACCAGCAGAGATGACAGGGGGCTGGAGACCCAGTACTTC. Protein product: CATSRDDRGLETQYF.

J is TRBJ2-2 and V is TRBV7-8; D perhaps matches TRBD2 (5 bases). CDR1 and CDR2 from the germline V gene are SGHVS and FQNEAQ. V lost 3 bases, J lost 4 bases, and 6 bases lay in between. This CDR3 has 13 amino acids. The CDR3 region has the DNA TGTGCCAGCAGCTTCCGGGGCACCGGGGAGCTGTTTTTT. It yields the protein CASSFRGTGELFF.

This clone has more than one count but fewer than ten. The J gene is TRBJ1-1, the V gene TRBV10-3, with D maybe TRBD1 (5 bases). V lost 2 bases, J lost 2 bases, and 9 bases lay in between. CDR1 and CDR2 from the germline V gene are ENHRY and SYGVKD. The CDR3 is 14 residues long. This CDR3 is CAISEGGSNTEAFF. DNA for the CDR3: TGTGCCATCAGTGAGGGGGGATCAAACACTGAAGCTTTCTTT.

The chain carries TRBV18 and TRBJ1-1; possibly TRBD1 for D (5 bases). V gave up 4 bases and J gave up 3 bases, with 18 bases separating them. This CDR3 has 16 amino acids. The germline CDR1 and CDR2 sequences are KGHSH and LQKENI. The CDR3 DNA reads as TGTGCCAGCTCACTACGAGCCGGACAAAGGGACACTGAAGCTTTCTTT. This gives the protein CASSLRAGQRDTEAFF.

This clone was seen a few times. The chain joins TRBV7-9 to TRBJ1-3, with 9 bases identical to TRBD1. The germline V gene encodes CDR1 SEHNR and CDR2 FQNEAQ (reference sequence). CDR3 length equals 16 residues. V lost 0 bases to trimming and J lost 3 bases; unmatched junction nucleotides: 3. DNA of the CDR3: TGTGCCAGCAGCTTAGCTGGACAGGGGAGTGGAAACACCATATATTTT. It encodes CASSLAGQGSGNTIYF.

The chain's CDR3 is CASSMGTYEQYF. In nucleotides, the CDR3 is TGTGCCAGTAGTATGGGTACCTACGAGCAGTACTTC. This rearrangement joins TRBV19 to TRBJ2-5; no firm D call. The DNA matches TRBJ2-7 better at its end, which makes the J call doubtful. Germline CDR1 and CDR2: LNHDA and SQIVND (reference sequence). This CDR3 region has 12 residues.

The chain couples TRBV19 to TRBJ1-2; D ambiguous. CDR3 length: 13 residues. Trimming pared 0 bases from V and 4 bases from J, leaving 6 bases between. Germline loops: CDR1 LNHDA, CDR2 SQIVND (reference sequence). The CDR3 here is CASSIDLAYGYTF. The CDR3, as DNA: TGTGCCAGTAGTATAGATCTAGCCTATGGCTACACCTTC.

The V call is TRBV7-9, the J call TRBJ1-6; 10 nucleotides align to TRBD1. The CDR3 has 15 amino acids. CDR1 is SEHNR and CDR2 is FQNEAQ in the germline V gene (reference sequence). The J segment lost 11 bases and the V segment lost 2 bases, leaving 6 bases of the junction unmatched. CDR3 protein: CASSLWDRGRAPLHF. The CDR3 DNA reads TGTGCCAGCAGCTTATGGGACAGGGGTCGGGCACCCCTCCACTTT.

The genes are TRBV5-3 and TRBJ2-7; 7 nucleotides agree with TRBD1. TRBV5-3 qualifies as an ORF whose function is uncertain. The junction had 13 bases not matched to a gene; V was cut back by 8 bases and J by 2 bases. The CDR3 sequence is 15 residues long. The CDR3 DNA is TGTGCCAGCAGCAGACGCCGGGACAGAGCCTACGAGCAGTACTTC. Its protein product is CASSRRRDRAYEQYF.

The V gene is TRBV6-5, the J gene TRBJ1-5; D ambiguous. This CDR3 is 14 amino acids long. Trimming removed 6 bases from V and 3 bases from J, with 12 bases in between. Germline V gene sequence: CDR1 MNHEY, CDR2 SVGAGI. CDR3 region: CASRPGRDNQPQHF. DNA for the CDR3: TGTGCCAGCAGACCGGGGAGGGACAATCAGCCCCAGCATTTT.

This clone has a single count. This chain connects TRBV19 to TRBJ2-3; 9 bases match TRBD2. The CDR3 consists of 15 residues. With V trimmed by 6 bases and J by 4 bases, 8 bases remained unmatched. CDR1 is LNHDA and CDR2 is SQIVND in the germline V gene (reference sequence). CDR3 coding DNA: TGTGCCAGTAGCCCTAGGGGCGGGAGGGCAGATACGCAGTATTTT. Protein: CASSPRGGRADTQYF.